This T cell receptor (beta chain) emerged from a study of Graves' ophthalmopathy and Graves' hyperthyroidism. Transcripts of RNA were the source for amplifying TCR beta CDR3 regions. Second-round multiplex PCR came after first-round RT-PCR with HTBI primers. MiXCR, run by TCRdb on the multiplex PCR reads, gives a single entry per CDR3 protein. In the table there are 240,000 or so distinct CDR3 sequences, around 45% of which are singletons. In this cohort, patients with other autoimmune diseases, uncontrolled infections, pregnancy or lactation were excluded. Serum thyroxine and TRAb, along with clinical symptoms, thyroid ultrasound and orbital computed tomography, were what diagnosis relied on. With 5 bases removed from V and 1 base from J, the gap between germline ends came to 12 bases. The length of the CDR3 is 14 residues. Germline V lookup: CDR1 LNHNV, CDR2 YYDKDF (reference sequence).

The clonotype was recovered from an adult man with Graves' ophthalmopathy. This chain connects TRBV15 to TRBJ2-7, with D perhaps matching TRBD1 (5 bases). The sample consisted of peripheral blood. This chain's CDR3 is CATSPDTLSYEQYF. CDR3 bases: TGTGCCACCAGCCCGGACACCCTATCCTACGAGCAGTACTTC.